These T cell receptor beta chains were read from a single sample in a study of Graves' ophthalmopathy and Graves' hyperthyroidism. TCRdb processed the multiplex PCR reads anew with MiXCR; each CDR3 protein has one entry. Of hundreds of thousands of distinct CDR3 sequences in the sample, about 20% are singletons; the top ten hold approximately 6.5%. The source material was peripheral blood. These receptors were collected from a young woman with stable Graves' hyperthyroidism. Some clones in this sample may be carry-over from other donors' samples. Each CDR3 is given with its conserved first and last residue. Fields, in order: D gene, V gene, clone size, J gene, CDR3 DNA, CDR3 protein. The D gene is left open where the match is weak. Size is stated for part of the rows, as once, few or many counts, or as a class when the clone is expanded.

D: -; V: TRBV11-1; size: many; J: TRBJ1-6; DNA: TGTGCCAGCAGCTTAGCGGACCGGAATTCACCCCTCCACTTT; CDR3: CASSLADRNSPLHF
D: TRBD1; V: TRBV27; size: many; J: TRBJ2-7; DNA: TGTGCCAGCAGTTCGGAGACAGGGGTCTACGAGCAGTACTTC; CDR3: CASSSETGVYEQYF
D: TRBD1; V: TRBV7-2; size: -; J: TRBJ1-5; DNA: TGTGCCAGCAGCTTAGAGCGGGACAGGAATCAGCCCCAGCATTTT; CDR3: CASSLERDRNQPQHF
D: -; V: TRBV5-1; size: -; J: TRBJ2-2; DNA: TGCGCCAGCAGCTTGCTCTCCAAGGCACGGGACGGATTACCGAACACCGGGGAGCTGTTTTTT; CDR3: CASSLLSKARDGLPNTGELFF
D: -; V: TRBV30; size: -; J: TRBJ2-5; DNA: TGTGCCTGGAGTGGTAGCCTAAAAGAGACCCAGTACTTC; CDR3: CAWSGSLKETQYF
D: TRBD2; V: TRBV27; size: many; J: TRBJ2-7; DNA: TGTGCCAGCAGTTTATTCCAGCGGGGCTACGAGCAGTACTTC; CDR3: CASSLFQRGYEQYF
D: -; V: TRBV19; size: -; J: TRBJ1-2; DNA: TGTGCCAGTAGTATATCACAGACCAATGGCTACACCTTC; CDR3: CASSISQTNGYTF
D: -; V: TRBV11-2; size: -; J: TRBJ2-5; DNA: TGTGCCAGCAGCCACCACGGGAACCAAGAGACCCAGTACTTC; CDR3: CASSHHGNQETQYF
D: -; V: TRBV20-1; size: few; J: TRBJ2-7; DNA: TGCAGTGCTAGAGATGGTTCCCCGGAGCAGTACTTC; CDR3: CSARDGSPEQYF
D: -; V: TRBV12-3/TRBV12-4; size: -; J: TRBJ2-7; DNA: TGTGCCAGCAGTCTCCGGGACAAATGGGAGCAGTACTTC; CDR3: CASSLRDKWEQYF
D: TRBD2; V: TRBV18; size: many; J: TRBJ2-5; DNA: TGTGCCAGCTCACGCGACAGCGGGGACGGGTCCCAGTACTTC; CDR3: CASSRDSGDGSQYF
D: -; V: TRBV15; size: -; J: TRBJ2-7; DNA: TGTGCCACCAGCAGACCCATGGGGGAGCAGTACTTC; CDR3: CATSRPMGEQYF
D: -; V: TRBV6-1; size: -; J: TRBJ2-5; DNA: TGTGCCATAAGGGCCCAAGCCTCCTCACACCAAGAGACCCAGTACTTC; CDR3: CAIRAQASSHQETQYF
D: TRBD2; V: TRBV11-2; size: -; J: TRBJ2-2; DNA: TGTGCCAGCAGCGCCCCGGGACTAGCGGGGGGGACCAACACCGGGGAGCTGTTTTTT; CDR3: CASSAPGLAGGTNTGELFF
D: -; V: TRBV7-9; size: many; J: TRBJ2-2; DNA: TGTGCCAGCAGCTTAGACTCGGGCGGGGAGCTGTTTTTT; CDR3: CASSLDSGGELFF
D: TRBD1; V: TRBV2; size: many; J: TRBJ2-5; DNA: TGTGCCAGCAGTGATGAGGACAGGGGAGGCGAGACCCAGTACTTC; CDR3: CASSDEDRGGETQYF
D: -; V: TRBV4-2; size: many; J: TRBJ1-1; DNA: TGTGCCAGCAGCCAAGAGGGCGGCACTGAAGCTTTCTTT; CDR3: CASSQEGGTEAFF
D: -; V: TRBV11-1; size: -; J: TRBJ1-1; DNA: TGTGCCAGCACCCCGATCGGGGCAAACATGAACACTGAAGCTTTCTTT; CDR3: CASTPIGANMNTEAFF
D: TRBD1; V: TRBV28; size: many; J: TRBJ2-5; DNA: TGTGCCAGCAGCCTACCCGGGACAGTACAAGAGACCCAGTACTTC; CDR3: CASSLPGTVQETQYF
D: TRBD1; V: TRBV20-1; size: many; J: TRBJ1-5; DNA: TGCAGTGCGCCGACAGGGACCACCAATCAGCCCCAGCATTTT; CDR3: CSAPTGTTNQPQHF
D: -; V: TRBV29-1; size: many; J: TRBJ2-7; DNA: TGCAGCGTTGAAAGGGGTTACGAGCAGTACTTC; CDR3: CSVERGYEQYF
D: -; V: TRBV10-3; size: many; J: TRBJ2-7; DNA: TGTGCCATCAGTGACCCGGGCCAGTACGGCGAGCAGTACTTC; CDR3: CAISDPGQYGEQYF
D: -; V: TRBV6-1; size: many; J: TRBJ2-5; DNA: TGTGCCAGCAGTGAGGTCAATGGGGGCAGAGAGACCCAGTACTTC; CDR3: CASSEVNGGRETQYF
D: TRBD2; V: TRBV6-5; size: many; J: TRBJ2-5; DNA: TGTGCCAGCAGTTTCGGGCTAGCGGACCAAGAGACCCAGTACTTC; CDR3: CASSFGLADQETQYF
D: -; V: TRBV28; size: -; J: TRBJ1-5; DNA: TGTGCCAGCAGTTTACGGCTCTACGATAGCAATCAGCCCCAGCATTTT; CDR3: CASSLRLYDSNQPQHF
D: -; V: TRBV6-1; size: many; J: TRBJ1-2; DNA: TGTGCATCTTGGGGACGCCGTGGCTACACCTTC; CDR3: CASWGRRGYTF
D: -; V: TRBV11-2; size: -; J: TRBJ1-1; DNA: TGTGCCAGCAGCCCTCTCCCCGACAGGTTGAACACTGAAGCTTTCTTT; CDR3: CASSPLPDRLNTEAFF
D: TRBD2; V: TRBV12-3/TRBV12-4; size: many; J: TRBJ2-7; DNA: TGTGCCAGCAGTTCCCTAGCGGCCGCCTACGAGCAGTACTTC; CDR3: CASSSLAAAYEQYF
D: -; V: TRBV2; size: -; J: TRBJ2-7; DNA: TGTGCCAGCAGTGATGCGCGAGACGAGCAGTACTTC; CDR3: CASSDARDEQYF
D: -; V: TRBV6-2/TRBV6-3; size: few; J: TRBJ2-7; DNA: TGTGCCAGCAGTTACCCCGGGACAACCTACGAGCAGTACTTC; CDR3: CASSYPGTTYEQYF
D: -; V: TRBV15; size: many; J: TRBJ2-7; DNA: TGTGCCACCAGCAGGGGGGTAGGGCCCAGTACCTACGAGCAGTACTTC; CDR3: CATSRGVGPSTYEQYF
D: -; V: TRBV6-5; size: many; J: TRBJ2-2; DNA: TGTGCCAGCAGTTACTCTGCAGGAAACACCGGGGAGCTGTTTTTT; CDR3: CASSYSAGNTGELFF
D: -; V: TRBV19; size: few; J: TRBJ2-7; DNA: TGTGCCAGTAGATCAACCGGGACTTTCCCCTACGAGCAGTACTTC; CDR3: CASRSTGTFPYEQYF
D: TRBD1; V: TRBV7-8; size: many; J: TRBJ2-7; DNA: TGTGCCAGCAGCCCCAGGGGGCAACTTGGCGAGCGGTACTTC; CDR3: CASSPRGQLGERYF
D: -; V: TRBV19; size: many; J: TRBJ1-5; DNA: TGTGCCAGTAGTATAGCTGAGATAAACAATCAGCCCCAGCATTTT; CDR3: CASSIAEINNQPQHF
D: TRBD1; V: TRBV29-1; size: many; J: TRBJ1-1; DNA: TGCAGCGTTGGTCAGGGGGCGAACACTGAAGCTTTCTTT; CDR3: CSVGQGANTEAFF
D: TRBD1; V: TRBV19; size: many; J: TRBJ1-6; DNA: TGTGCCAGTAGTAGGCGGGACAGATCATATAATTCACCCCTCCACTTT; CDR3: CASSRRDRSYNSPLHF
D: -; V: TRBV4-1; size: -; J: TRBJ1-5; DNA: TGCGCCAGCAGCCAAGGTTTCCCCTATAGCAATCAGCCCCAGCATTTT; CDR3: CASSQGFPYSNQPQHF
D: -; V: TRBV19; size: few; J: TRBJ1-2; DNA: TGTGCCAGTAGTGCGCCCTATGGCTACACCTTC; CDR3: CASSAPYGYTF
D: TRBD1; V: TRBV12-3/TRBV12-4; size: many; J: TRBJ1-1; DNA: TGTGCCAGTGAGAGAGGGGGCATGGGGAACACTGAAGCTTTCTTT; CDR3: CASERGGMGNTEAFF
D: -; V: TRBV20-1; size: many; J: TRBJ1-2; DNA: TGCTCTTACCTTGGGGTTGGCTACACCTTC; CDR3: CSYLGVGYTF
D: TRBD2; V: TRBV28; size: few; J: TRBJ2-7; DNA: TGTGCCAGCAGCTCTTGGCAGGGAGGGTGGGAGCAGTACTTC; CDR3: CASSSWQGGWEQYF
D: TRBD1; V: TRBV9; size: -; J: TRBJ1-3; DNA: TGTGCCAGCAGCGTGACAGGGGACGGAAACACCATATATTTT; CDR3: CASSVTGDGNTIYF
D: -; V: TRBV7-9; size: many; J: TRBJ1-1; DNA: TGTGCCAGCAGCTTCGGACAGCAGGGTGAAGCTTTCTTT; CDR3: CASSFGQQGEAFF
D: -; V: TRBV6-1; size: many; J: TRBJ2-7; DNA: TGTGCCAGCAGCCCCCCAGGTCCCGAGCAGTACTTC; CDR3: CASSPPGPEQYF
D: TRBD1; V: TRBV5-6; size: -; J: TRBJ1-2; DNA: TGTGCCAGCAGCTGGGCAGGGGGTGGGAGCTATGGCTACACCTTC; CDR3: CASSWAGGGSYGYTF
D: -; V: TRBV6-2/TRBV6-3; size: -; J: TRBJ2-7; DNA: TGTGCCAGCAGACACAGGGGGGGCGAGCAGTACTTC; CDR3: CASRHRGGEQYF
D: -; V: TRBV2; size: many; J: TRBJ1-5; DNA: TGTGCCAGCAGTGAAGGTCCAGGGTTTACGCAGCCCCAGCATTTT; CDR3: CASSEGPGFTQPQHF
D: -; V: TRBV30; size: -; J: TRBJ2-5; DNA: TGTGCCTGGAGTGTACGACACGGGGAGACCCAGTACTTC; CDR3: CAWSVRHGETQYF
D: -; V: TRBV6-1; size: many; J: TRBJ1-5; DNA: TGTGCCAGCAGTGAGGGGGCCCAGCATTTT; CDR3: CASSEGAQHF
D: -; V: TRBV6-1; size: many; J: TRBJ1-5; DNA: TGTGCCAGCAGTGAAGAGGCACACCAGAATCAGCCCCAGCATTTT; CDR3: CASSEEAHQNQPQHF
D: TRBD2; V: TRBV6-5; size: -; J: TRBJ2-5; DNA: TGTGCCAGCAGTTCGAGCGGGGGGCCGGGGAAGACCCAGTACTTC; CDR3: CASSSSGGPGKTQYF
D: -; V: TRBV13; size: many; J: TRBJ2-7; DNA: TGTGCCAGCAGCGCAGGGGTCTACGAGCAGTACTTC; CDR3: CASSAGVYEQYF
D: -; V: TRBV12-3/TRBV12-4; size: many; J: TRBJ1-2; DNA: TGTGCCAGCAGTTCATCTGGCCACATCTATGGCTACACCTTC; CDR3: CASSSSGHIYGYTF
D: TRBD1; V: TRBV5-6; size: many; J: TRBJ1-5; DNA: TGTGCCAGCAGCTTGTGGACAGGGGACAATCAGCCCCAGCATTTT; CDR3: CASSLWTGDNQPQHF
D: -; V: TRBV27; size: many; J: TRBJ2-7; DNA: TGTGCCAGCAGTTCGCCGGGACAGGGACTAGGCGAGCAGTACTTC; CDR3: CASSSPGQGLGEQYF
D: -; V: TRBV9; size: many; J: TRBJ1-1; DNA: TGTGCCAGCAGCGCGCACGAGGGGAACACTGAAGCTTTCTTT; CDR3: CASSAHEGNTEAFF
D: TRBD1; V: TRBV12-3/TRBV12-4; size: many; J: TRBJ1-2; DNA: TGTGCCAGCAACCTCGGGACAGCCGCTAACTATGGCTACACCTTC; CDR3: CASNLGTAANYGYTF
D: -; V: TRBV6-2/TRBV6-3; size: few; J: TRBJ1-6; DNA: TGTGCCAGCAGTTTCGGGACAAGCGGGGTCTACTTT; CDR3: CASSFGTSGVYF
D: -; V: TRBV12-3/TRBV12-4; size: many; J: TRBJ1-6; DNA: TGTGCCAGCAGCCCAGGGGCCGGTTCACCCCTCCACTTT; CDR3: CASSPGAGSPLHF